The sequence of this TCR beta chain was determined in a study of a mutant IDH1 vaccine in newly diagnosed glioma. Study context: Patients underwent eight vaccinations, which took place in weeks 1, 3, 5, 7, 11, 15, 19 and 23. Once 4-6 weeks had passed after radiotherapy alone, vaccination started, or it started with temozolomide cycles.

In regard to this clone: Its specificity is unknown.

The data were produced by immunoSEQ multiplex PCR, yet TCRdb's version contains in-frame clones alone and is incomplete. The table has more than 40,000 clones, just under 80% seen once. Time point reported: week 5, during vaccination. A 20-mer mutant IDH1 peptide at 300 ug was injected subcutaneously with topical imiquimod. The study enrolled donors with new WHO grade 3 or 4 IDH1-mutant, ATRX-lost astrocytomas. Germline assignment: CDR1 SGHTA and CDR2 FQGNSA. V dropped 2 bases and J dropped 6; count of bases not matched to a gene: 2. This CDR3 spans 14 amino acids. Broader study findings: Vaccination elicited immune responses in approximately 93% of patients.

The sequencing used PBMCs, collected from a glioma patient whose treatment included an IDH1 peptide vaccine. The chain has TRBV7-2 and TRBJ1-4, with 8 bases aligning to TRBD1. The sequence derives from a woman aged 40 to 49 with glioma. The CDR3 loop reads CASSLNRGYEKLFF. CDR3 DNA sequence: TGTGCCAGCAGCTTAAACAGGGGGTATGAAAAACTGTTTTTT.